This T cell receptor (beta chain) was found in a study of early T cells in non-severe SARS-CoV-2 infection (dated by TCRdb to the early 2020s). In terms of the full investigation: Bulk RNA from unsorted whole blood was used for TCR sequencing, so alpha and beta chains could not be paired. General findings and caveats noted by the study authors: VDJdb matching was skewed toward anti-spike CD8 responses and likely underestimated virus-specific expansions by missing private and CD4 specificities.

Library preparation was by 5' RACE. This sample was sequenced with a NextSeq 500. Unique molecular identifiers were attached to individual cDNA molecules in the TCR library protocol so that sequencing error and PCR bias could be corrected. Sequencing covered both TCR alpha and beta chains, and within each sample the abundances of alpha and beta sequences were tightly co-correlated. The source study handled its data this way. Decombinator V4 was used to annotate the V gene, J gene and CDR3 of the TCR sequences. Expanded TCRs were defined as changing significantly between any two time points under a Poisson model with p below 0.0001. TCR abundances were normalised to the total number of TCRs sequenced per sample and were expressed as counts per million. MAIT TCRs were defined by TRAV1-2 paired with TRAJ12, TRAJ20 or TRAJ33, and iNKT TCRs by TRAV10 paired with TRAJ18. A search of VDJdb, accessed on 1 November 2021, was run for TCRs annotated to CMV, EBV and SARS-CoV-2, with TCRs annotated for multiple antigens excluded. The raw public data were reprocessed by TCRdb itself: fastp quality trimming at Q25, MiXCR clonotype calling, in-frame beta chains only. All rows with the same CDR3 protein become a single entry with the most common DNA and genes. It is TCRdb's table, rather than the study itself, that gives the V and J calls and clone size. For this sample the table gives some 77,000 distinct CDR3 sequences, of which roughly 16% were detected only once. The top ten constitute approximately 2.9% of the sample.

This was a case-control study nested in a cohort of healthcare workers in London, UK, who had nasopharyngeal swab PCR tests and blood samples taken every week. Between 23 and 31 March 2020, the week of the UK lockdown, healthcare workers were enrolled and then followed up weekly for as long as 16 weeks. From the cysteine up to the phenylalanine, the CDR3 has a length of 13 residues. Only CDR3 DNA is held: 39 bases, read in frame from base 1. CDR1 and CDR2 (SNHLY, FYNNEI) derive from the germline V gene. From V the trimming removes 8 bases and from J it removes 3 bases, while the gene matches leave 4 bases of the junction unaccounted for. As to this clonotype: Its antigen is still unknown. No quality values exist for individual bases; no much larger clone is one base distant.

The sequence derives from an adult who was a healthcare worker with PCR-confirmed SARS-CoV-2 infection or an uninfected control (not recorded which). Sequenced input: whole blood. The rearranged segments are TRBV2 and TRBJ1-5, with 7 bases matching TRBD1. The CDR3 sequence is CASLGQDNQPQHF. The DNA reads TGTGCCAGCCTTGGACAGGACAATCAGCCCCAGCATTTT.